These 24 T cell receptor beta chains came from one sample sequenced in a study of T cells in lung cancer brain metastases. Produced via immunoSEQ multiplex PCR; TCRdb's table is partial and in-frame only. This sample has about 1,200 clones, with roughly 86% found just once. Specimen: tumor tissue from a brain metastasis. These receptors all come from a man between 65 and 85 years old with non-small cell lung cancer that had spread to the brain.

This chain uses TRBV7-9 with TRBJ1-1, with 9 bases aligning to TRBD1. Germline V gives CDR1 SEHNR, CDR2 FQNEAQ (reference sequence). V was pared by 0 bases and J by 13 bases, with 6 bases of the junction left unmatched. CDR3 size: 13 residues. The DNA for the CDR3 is TGTGCCAGCAGCTTAGCCGGGACAGGGTGGAGTTTCTTT. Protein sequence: CASSLAGTGWSFF.

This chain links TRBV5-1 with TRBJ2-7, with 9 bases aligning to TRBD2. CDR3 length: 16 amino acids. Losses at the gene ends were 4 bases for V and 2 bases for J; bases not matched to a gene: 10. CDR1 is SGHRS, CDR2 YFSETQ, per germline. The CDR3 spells CASSVDLAGNTYEQYF. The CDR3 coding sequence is TGCGCCAGCAGCGTGGACCTAGCGGGGAACACCTACGAGCAGTACTTC. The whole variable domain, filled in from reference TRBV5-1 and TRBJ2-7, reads KAGVTQTPRYLIKTRGQQVTLSCSPISGHRSVSWYQQTPGQGLQFLFEYFSETQRNKGNFPGRFSGRQFSNSRSEMNVSTLELGDSALYLCASSVDLAGNTYEQYFGPGTRLTVT.

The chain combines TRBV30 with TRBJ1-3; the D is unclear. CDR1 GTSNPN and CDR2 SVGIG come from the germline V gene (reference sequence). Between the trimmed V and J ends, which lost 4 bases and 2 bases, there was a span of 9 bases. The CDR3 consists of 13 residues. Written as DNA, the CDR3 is TGTGCCTGGAATTTGCGGGCTGGAAACACCATATATTTT. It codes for CAWNLRAGNTIYF.

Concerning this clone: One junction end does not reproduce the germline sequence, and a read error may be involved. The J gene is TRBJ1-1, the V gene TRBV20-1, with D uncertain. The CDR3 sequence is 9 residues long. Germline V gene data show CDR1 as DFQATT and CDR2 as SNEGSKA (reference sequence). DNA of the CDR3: TGCAGTGCTAGTTCCGAAGCCTTCTTT. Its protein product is CSASSEAFF.

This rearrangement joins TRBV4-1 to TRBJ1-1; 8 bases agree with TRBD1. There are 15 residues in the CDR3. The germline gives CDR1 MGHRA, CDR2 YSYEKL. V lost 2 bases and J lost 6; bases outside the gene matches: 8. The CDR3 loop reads CASSQIDRGLAEAFF. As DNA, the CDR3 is TGCGCCAGCAGCCAAATCGACAGGGGTCTCGCTGAAGCTTTCTTT.

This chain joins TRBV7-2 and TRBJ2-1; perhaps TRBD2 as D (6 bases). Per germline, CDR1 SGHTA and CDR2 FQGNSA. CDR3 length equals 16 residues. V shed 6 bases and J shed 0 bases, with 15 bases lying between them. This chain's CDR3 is CASRGIAASSYNEQFF. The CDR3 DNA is TGTGCCAGCAGGGGAATAGCGGCCAGCTCCTACAATGAGCAGTTCTTC.

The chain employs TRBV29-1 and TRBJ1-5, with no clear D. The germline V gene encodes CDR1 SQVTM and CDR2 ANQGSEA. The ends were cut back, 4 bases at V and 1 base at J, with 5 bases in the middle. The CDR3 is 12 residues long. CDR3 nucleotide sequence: TGCAGCGTTGGAGGAAGCAATCAGCCCCAGCATTTT. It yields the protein CSVGGSNQPQHF.

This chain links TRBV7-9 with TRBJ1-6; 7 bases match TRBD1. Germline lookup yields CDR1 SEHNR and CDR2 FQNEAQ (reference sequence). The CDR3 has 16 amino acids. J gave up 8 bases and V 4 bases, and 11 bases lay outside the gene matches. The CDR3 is CASSSPDRKIDSPLHF. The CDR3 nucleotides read TGTGCCAGCAGCTCCCCGGACAGGAAGATTGATTCACCCCTCCACTTT.

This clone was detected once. The CDR3 DNA is TGTGCCACCTTGGGACTAGCGGGCTCCACAGATACGCAGTATTTT. Amino acids: CATLGLAGSTDTQYF. The chain uses TRBV6-1 and TRBJ2-3; 12 bases are shared with TRBD2. The CDR3 has 15 residues. Trimming took 10 bases from V and 2 from J; bases not matched to a gene: 7. CDR1 and CDR2 (germline): MNHNS, SASEGT.

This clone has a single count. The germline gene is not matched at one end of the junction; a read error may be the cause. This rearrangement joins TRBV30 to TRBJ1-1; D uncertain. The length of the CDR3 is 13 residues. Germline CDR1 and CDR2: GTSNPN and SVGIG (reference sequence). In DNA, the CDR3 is TGTGCCTGGGGTGTACGGGGAGACACTGAAGCTTTCTTT. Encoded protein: CAWGVRGDTEAFF.

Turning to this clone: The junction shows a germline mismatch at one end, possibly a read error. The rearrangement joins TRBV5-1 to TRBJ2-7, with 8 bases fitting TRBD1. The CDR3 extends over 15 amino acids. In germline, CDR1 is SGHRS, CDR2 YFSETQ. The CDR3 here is CASSFGTGFSYKQYF. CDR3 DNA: TGCGCCAGCAGCTTTGGGACAGGATTCTCCTACAAGCAGTACTTC.

The CDR3 loop reads CASSPQGQGGEQFF. In nucleotides, the CDR3 is TGTGCCAGCAGTCCCCAGGGACAGGGGGGTGAGCAGTTCTTC. V is TRBV27 and J is TRBJ2-1; 11 nucleotides line up with TRBD1. CDR3 length equals 14 residues. CDR1 and CDR2 from the germline V gene are MNHEY and SMNVEV (reference sequence). J lost 9 bases, V lost 5 bases, and 6 bases had no gene match.

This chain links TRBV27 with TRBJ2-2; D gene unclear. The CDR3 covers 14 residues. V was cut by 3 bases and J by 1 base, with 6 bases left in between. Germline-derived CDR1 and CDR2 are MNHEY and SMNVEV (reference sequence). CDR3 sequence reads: CASSFPENTGELFF. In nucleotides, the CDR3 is TGTGCCAGCAGTTTCCCCGAGAACACCGGGGAGCTGTTTTTT.

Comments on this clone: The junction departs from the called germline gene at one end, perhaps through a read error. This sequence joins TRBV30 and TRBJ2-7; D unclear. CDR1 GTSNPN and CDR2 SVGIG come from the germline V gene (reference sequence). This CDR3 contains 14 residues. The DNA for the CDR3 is TGTGCCTGGAGGATATCTTCCCCACTCAGCAACCAGAACTTC. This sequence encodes CAWRISSPLSNQNF. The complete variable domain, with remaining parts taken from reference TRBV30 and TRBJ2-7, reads SQTIHQWPATLVQPVGSPLSLECTVEGTSNPNLYWYRQAAGRGLQLLFYSVGIGQISSEVPQNLSASRPQDRQFILSSKKLLLSDSGFYLCAWRISSPLSNQNFGPGTRLTVT.

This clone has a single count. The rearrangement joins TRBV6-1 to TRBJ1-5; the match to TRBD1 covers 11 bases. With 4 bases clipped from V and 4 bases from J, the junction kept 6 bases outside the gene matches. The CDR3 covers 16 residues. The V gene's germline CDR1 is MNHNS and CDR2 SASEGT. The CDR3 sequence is CASSAWTGGGNQPQHF. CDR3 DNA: TGTGCCAGCAGTGCCTGGACAGGGGGCGGGAATCAGCCCCAGCATTTT.

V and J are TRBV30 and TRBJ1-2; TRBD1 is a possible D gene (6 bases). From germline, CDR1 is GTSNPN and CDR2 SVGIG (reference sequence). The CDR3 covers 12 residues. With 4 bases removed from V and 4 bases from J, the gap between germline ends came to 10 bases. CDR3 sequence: CAWNRDLYGYTF. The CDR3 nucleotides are TGTGCCTGGAACAGGGACCTCTATGGCTACACCTTC.

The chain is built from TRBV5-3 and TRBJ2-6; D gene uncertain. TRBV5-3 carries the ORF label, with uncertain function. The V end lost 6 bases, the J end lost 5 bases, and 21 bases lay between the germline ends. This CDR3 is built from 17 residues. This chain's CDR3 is CARKLQGEQSRANVLTF. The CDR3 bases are TGTGCCAGAAAACTTCAAGGTGAACAAAGTCGGGCCAACGTCCTGACTTTC.

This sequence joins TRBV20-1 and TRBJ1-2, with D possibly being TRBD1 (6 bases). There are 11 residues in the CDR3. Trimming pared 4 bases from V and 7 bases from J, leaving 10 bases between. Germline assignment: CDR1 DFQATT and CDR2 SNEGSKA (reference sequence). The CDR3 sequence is CSAKGGAGYTF. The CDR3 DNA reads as TGCAGTGCTAAAGGGGGTGCTGGCTACACCTTC.

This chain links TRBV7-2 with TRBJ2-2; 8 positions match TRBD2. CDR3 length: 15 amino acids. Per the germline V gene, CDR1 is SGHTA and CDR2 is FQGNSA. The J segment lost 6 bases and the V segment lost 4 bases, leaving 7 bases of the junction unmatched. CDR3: CASSSRSGVAGELFF. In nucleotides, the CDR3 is TGTGCCAGCAGCTCTCGTAGCGGGGTAGCCGGGGAGCTGTTTTTT.

The CDR3 sequence: CASSSTQGDYQPQHF. The CDR3 DNA is TGTGCCAGCAGCTCGACACAGGGGGATTATCAGCCCCAGCATTTT. The V gene is TRBV7-9, the J gene TRBJ1-5, with 8 nucleotides matching TRBD1. CDR1 is SEHNR, CDR2 FQNEAQ, per germline (reference sequence). V shed 4 bases and J 5 bases; nucleotides not matched to a gene: 7. The CDR3 has 15 residues.

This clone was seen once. As DNA, the CDR3 is TGTGCCAGTAGTATAGGTCGGCGAGACACAGATACGCAGTATTTT. Protein product: CASSIGRRDTDTQYF. The V call is TRBV19, the J call TRBJ2-3, with D uncertain. CDR1 LNHDA and CDR2 SQIVND come from the germline V gene (reference sequence). The CDR3 runs to 15 residues. V was pared by 1 base and J by 2 bases, with 10 bases between.

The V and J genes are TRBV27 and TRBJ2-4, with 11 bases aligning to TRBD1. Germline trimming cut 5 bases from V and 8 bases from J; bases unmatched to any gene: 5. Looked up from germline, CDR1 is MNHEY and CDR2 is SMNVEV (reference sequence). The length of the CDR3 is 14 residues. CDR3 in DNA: TGTGCCAGCAGTGGGACAGGGGGGCAATACATTCAGTACTTC. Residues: CASSGTGGQYIQYF.

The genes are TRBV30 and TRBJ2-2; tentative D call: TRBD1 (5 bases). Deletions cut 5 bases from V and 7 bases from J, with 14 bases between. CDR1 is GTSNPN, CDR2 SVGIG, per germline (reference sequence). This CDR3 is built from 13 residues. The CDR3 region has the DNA TGTGCCTGGCAGGGTTTGGTTCACGGGGAGCTGTTTTTT. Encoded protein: CAWQGLVHGELFF.

CDR3 nucleotide sequence: TGTGCCAGCAGCTTGGTGCAGGGTGAAGCTTTCTTT. Translated, it gives CASSLVQGEAFF. The chain carries TRBV5-6 and TRBJ1-1; the D gene is possibly TRBD1 (5 bases). The germline V gene encodes CDR1 SGHDT and CDR2 YYEEEE. Trimming shortened V by 0 bases and J by 7 bases, and 7 bases separated the two germline ends. The CDR3 has 12 residues.